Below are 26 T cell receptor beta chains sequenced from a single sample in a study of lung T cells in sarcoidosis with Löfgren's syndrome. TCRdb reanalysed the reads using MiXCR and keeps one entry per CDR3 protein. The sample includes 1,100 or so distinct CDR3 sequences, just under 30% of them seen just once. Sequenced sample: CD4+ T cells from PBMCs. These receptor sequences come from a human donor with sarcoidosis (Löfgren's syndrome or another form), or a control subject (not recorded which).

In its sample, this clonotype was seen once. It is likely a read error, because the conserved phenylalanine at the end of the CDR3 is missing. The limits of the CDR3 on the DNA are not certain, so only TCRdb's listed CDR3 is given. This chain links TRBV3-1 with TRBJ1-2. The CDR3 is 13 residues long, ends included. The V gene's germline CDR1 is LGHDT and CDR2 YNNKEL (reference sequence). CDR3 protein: CASSQGNQHGDNV.

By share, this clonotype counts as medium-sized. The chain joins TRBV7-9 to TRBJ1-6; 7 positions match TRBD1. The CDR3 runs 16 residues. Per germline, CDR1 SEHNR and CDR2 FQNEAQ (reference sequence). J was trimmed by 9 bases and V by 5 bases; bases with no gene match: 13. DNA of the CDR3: TGTGCCAGCAGCCAAGTAGGGGGCGCGTTTATTTCACCCCTCCACTTT. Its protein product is CASSQVGGAFISPLHF.

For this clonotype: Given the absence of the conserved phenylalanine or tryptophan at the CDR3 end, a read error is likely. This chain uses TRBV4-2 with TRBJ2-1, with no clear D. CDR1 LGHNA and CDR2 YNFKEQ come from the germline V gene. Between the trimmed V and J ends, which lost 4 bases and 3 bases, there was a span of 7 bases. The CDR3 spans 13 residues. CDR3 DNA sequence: TGTGCCAGCAGCCGAGGTATCTACAATGAGCAGTTCCTC. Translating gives CASSRGIYNEQFL.

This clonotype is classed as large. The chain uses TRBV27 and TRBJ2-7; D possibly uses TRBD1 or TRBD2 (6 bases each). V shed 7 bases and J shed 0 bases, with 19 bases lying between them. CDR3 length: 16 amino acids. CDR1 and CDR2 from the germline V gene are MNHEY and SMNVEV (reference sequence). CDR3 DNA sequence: TGTGCCAGCAATGAGGGGGGACGGCAACACTCCTACGAGCAGTACGTC. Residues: CASNEGGRQHSYEQYV.

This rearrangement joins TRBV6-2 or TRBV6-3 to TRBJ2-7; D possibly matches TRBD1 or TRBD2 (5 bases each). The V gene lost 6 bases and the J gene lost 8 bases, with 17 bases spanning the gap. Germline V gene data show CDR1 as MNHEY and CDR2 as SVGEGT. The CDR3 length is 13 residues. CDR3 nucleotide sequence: TGTGCCAGCAGCCCAAGGGACGGCCACAAGCAGTACTTC. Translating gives CASSPRDGHKQYF.

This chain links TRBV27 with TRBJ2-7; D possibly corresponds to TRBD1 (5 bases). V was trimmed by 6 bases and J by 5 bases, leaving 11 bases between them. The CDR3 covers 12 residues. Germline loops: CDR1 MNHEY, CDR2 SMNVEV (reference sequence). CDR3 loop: CASSSGYNEQYV. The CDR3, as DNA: TGTGCCAGCAGCTCAGGGTACAACGAGCAGTACGTC.

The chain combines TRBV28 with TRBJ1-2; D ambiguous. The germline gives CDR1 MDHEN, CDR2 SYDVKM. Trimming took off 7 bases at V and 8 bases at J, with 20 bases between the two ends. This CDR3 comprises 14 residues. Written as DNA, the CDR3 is TGTGCCAGCACCCCACCCGGGTCCTACCTCGGCTACACCTTC. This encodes CASTPPGSYLGYTF.

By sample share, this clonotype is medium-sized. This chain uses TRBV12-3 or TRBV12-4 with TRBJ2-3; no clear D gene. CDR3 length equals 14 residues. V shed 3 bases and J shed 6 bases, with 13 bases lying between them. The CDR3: CASSLGELRDTQYF. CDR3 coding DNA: TGTGCCAGCAGTTTGGGCGAACTGCGGGATACGCAGTATTTT.

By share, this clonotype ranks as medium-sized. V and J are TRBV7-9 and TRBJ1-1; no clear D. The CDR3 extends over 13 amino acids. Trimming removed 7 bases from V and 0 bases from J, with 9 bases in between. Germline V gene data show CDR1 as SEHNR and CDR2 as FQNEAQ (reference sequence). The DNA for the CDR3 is TGTGCCAGCACCTTCGGGGTGAACACTGAAGCTTTCTTT. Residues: CASTFGVNTEAFF.

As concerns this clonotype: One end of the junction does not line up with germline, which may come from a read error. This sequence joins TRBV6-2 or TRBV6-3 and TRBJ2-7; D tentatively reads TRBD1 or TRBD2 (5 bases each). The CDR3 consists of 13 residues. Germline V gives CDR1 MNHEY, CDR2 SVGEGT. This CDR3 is CASIPRDGYKQYF. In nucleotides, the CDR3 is TGTGCCAGCATCCCAAGGGACGGCTACAAGCAGTACTTC.

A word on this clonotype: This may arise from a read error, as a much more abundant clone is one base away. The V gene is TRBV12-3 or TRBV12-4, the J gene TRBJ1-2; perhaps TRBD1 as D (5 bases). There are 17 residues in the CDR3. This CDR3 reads CAGSSAMRGPPNYGYTF. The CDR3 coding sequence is TGTGCCGGCAGTTCCGCGATGCGGGGACCCCCTAACTATGGCTACACCTTC.

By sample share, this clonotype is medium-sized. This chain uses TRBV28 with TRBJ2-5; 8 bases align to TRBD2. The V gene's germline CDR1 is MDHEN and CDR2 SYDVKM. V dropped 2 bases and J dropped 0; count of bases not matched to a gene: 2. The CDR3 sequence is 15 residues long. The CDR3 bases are TGTGCCAGCAGTTTAGCTAGCGGGTACCAAGAGACCCAGTACTTC. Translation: CASSLASGYQETQYF.

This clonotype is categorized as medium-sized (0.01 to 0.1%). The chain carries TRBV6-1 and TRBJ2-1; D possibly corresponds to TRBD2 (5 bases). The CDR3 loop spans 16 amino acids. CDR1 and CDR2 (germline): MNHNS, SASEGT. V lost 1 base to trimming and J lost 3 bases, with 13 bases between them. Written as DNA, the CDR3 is TGTGCCAGCAGTGAAGAGGCGGGCGACCTCTACAATGAGCAGTTCTTC. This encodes CASSEEAGDLYNEQFF.

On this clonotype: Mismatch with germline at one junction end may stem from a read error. CDR3 sequence reads: CASSLLTTEALF. The CDR3 DNA sequence: TGTGCCAGCAGCTTATTGACCACTGAAGCTTTATTT. The rearrangement joins TRBV11-2 to TRBJ1-1; D remains unclear. The CDR3 runs to 12 residues. Germline V lookup: CDR1 SGHAT, CDR2 FQNNGV.

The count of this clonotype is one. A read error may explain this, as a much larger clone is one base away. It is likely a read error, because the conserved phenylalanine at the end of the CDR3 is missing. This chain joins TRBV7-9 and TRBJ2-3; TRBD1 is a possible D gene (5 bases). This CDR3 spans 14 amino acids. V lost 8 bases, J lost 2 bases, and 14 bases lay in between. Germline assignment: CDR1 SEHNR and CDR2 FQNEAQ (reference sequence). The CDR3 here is CASGADSNTDTQYL. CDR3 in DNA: TGTGCCAGCGGCGCCGACAGTAACACAGATACGCAGTATTTG.

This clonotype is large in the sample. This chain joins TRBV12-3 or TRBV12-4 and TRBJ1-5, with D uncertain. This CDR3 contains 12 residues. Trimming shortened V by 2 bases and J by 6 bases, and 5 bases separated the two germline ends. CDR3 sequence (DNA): TGTGCCAGCAGTTTATGGAGTCAGCCCCAGCATTTT. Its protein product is CASSLWSQPQHF.

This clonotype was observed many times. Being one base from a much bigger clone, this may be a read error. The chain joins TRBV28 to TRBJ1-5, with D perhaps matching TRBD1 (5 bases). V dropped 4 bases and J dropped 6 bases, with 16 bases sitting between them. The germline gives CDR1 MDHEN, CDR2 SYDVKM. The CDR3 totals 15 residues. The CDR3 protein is CASSSGRDIGQPQHF. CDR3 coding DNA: TGTGCCAGCAGTTCGGGCAGGGATATAGGTCAGCCCCAGCATTTT.

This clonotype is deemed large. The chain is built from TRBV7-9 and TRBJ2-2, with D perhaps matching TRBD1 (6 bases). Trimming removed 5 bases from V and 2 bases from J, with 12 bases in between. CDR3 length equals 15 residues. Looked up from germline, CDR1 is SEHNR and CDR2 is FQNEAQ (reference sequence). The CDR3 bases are TGTGCCAGCAGCAACCCGACAGGAAACACCGGGGAGCTGTTTTTT. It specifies CASSNPTGNTGELFF.

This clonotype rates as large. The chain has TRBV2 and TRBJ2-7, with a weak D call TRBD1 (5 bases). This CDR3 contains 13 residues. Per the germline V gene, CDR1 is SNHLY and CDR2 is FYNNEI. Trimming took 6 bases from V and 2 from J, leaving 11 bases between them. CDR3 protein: CASSGQGPYEQYV. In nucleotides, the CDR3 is TGTGCCAGCAGCGGCCAGGGCCCCTACGAGCAGTACGTC.

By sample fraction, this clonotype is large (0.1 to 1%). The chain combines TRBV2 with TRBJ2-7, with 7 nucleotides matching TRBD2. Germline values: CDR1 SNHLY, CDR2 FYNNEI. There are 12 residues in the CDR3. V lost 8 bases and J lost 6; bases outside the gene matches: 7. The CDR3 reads CASGVERGEQYV. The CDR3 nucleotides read TGTGCCAGCGGTGTAGAGCGGGGCGAGCAGTACGTC.

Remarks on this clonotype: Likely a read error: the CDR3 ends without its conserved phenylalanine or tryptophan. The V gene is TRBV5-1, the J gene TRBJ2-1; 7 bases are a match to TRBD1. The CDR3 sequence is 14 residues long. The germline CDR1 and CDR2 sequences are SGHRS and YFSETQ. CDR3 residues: CASSLRQGDNGQFL. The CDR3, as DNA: TGCGCCAGCAGCTTGAGACAGGGAGACAATGGGCAGTTCCTC.

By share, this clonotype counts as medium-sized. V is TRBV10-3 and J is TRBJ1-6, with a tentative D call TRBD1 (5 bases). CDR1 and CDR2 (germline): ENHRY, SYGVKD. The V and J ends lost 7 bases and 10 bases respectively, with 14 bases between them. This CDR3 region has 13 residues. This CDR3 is CAIKAQGDSPLHF. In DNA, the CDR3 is TGTGCCATCAAAGCCCAGGGTGACTCACCCCTCCACTTT.

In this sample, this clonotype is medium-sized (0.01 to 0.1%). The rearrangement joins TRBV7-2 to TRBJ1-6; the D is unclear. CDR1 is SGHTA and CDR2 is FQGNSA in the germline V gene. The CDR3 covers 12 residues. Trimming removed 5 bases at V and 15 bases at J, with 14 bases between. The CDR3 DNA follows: TGTGCCAGCAGCCTACAGACGGGCCACCTCCACTTT. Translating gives CASSLQTGHLHF.

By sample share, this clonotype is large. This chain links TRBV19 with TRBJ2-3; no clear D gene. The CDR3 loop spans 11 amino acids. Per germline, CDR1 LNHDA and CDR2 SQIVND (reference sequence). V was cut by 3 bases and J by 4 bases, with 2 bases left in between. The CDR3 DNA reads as TGTGCCAGTAGTATGTCAGATACGCAGTATTTT. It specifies CASSMSDTQYF. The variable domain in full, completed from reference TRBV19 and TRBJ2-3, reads DGGITQSPKYLFRKEGQNVTLSCEQNLNHDAMYWYRQDPGQGLRLIYYSQIVNDFQKGDIAEGYSVSREKKESFPLTVTSAQKNPTAFYLCASSMSDTQYFGPGTRLTVL.

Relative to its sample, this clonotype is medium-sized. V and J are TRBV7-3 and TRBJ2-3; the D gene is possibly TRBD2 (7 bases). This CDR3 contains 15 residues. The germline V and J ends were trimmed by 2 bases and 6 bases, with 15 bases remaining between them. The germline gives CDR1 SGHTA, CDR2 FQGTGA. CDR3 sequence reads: CASSLGGGGHDTQYF. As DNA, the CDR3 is TGTGCCAGCAGCTTAGGTGGGGGGGGCCACGATACGCAGTATTTT.

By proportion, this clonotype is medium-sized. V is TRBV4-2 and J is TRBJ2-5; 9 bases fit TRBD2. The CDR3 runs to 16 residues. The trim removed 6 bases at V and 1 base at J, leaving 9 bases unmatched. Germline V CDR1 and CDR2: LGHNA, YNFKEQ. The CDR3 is CASSRGLAAGQETQYF. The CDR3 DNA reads TGTGCCAGCAGTCGGGGACTAGCAGCGGGCCAAGAGACCCAGTACTTC.